The rows below give T cell receptor beta chains drawn from one sample of a study of molecular identifiers for immune sequencing clone quantification. TCRdb reprocessed the PCR reads with MiXCR, giving one entry per CDR3 protein. Counted here are about 100,000 distinct CDR3 sequences, about 32% occurring once; the ten biggest clones make up about 9.1%. The sample was naive CD8+ T cells from blood, with Jurkat cell RNA spiked in. The receptors derive from a human donor in good health. Some libraries in this study had Jurkat cell RNA spiked in. The CDR3 runs from the conserved cysteine through the conserved F or W. The D gene is left open where the match is weak. Only part of the rows carry a size: once, few, many, or a class if the clone is expanded.

d_gene: .; j_gene: TRBJ2-2; abundance: .; v_gene: TRBV4-3; CDR3nt: TGCGCCAGCAGCCAAGAAGCCCGGGAAAGACACGGGGAGCTGTTTTTT; CDR3aa: CASSQEARERHGELFF
d_gene: .; j_gene: TRBJ2-5; abundance: few; v_gene: TRBV19; CDR3nt: TGTGCCAGTAGTATAGTCGTAGGGAGCCGAGAGACCCAGTACTTC; CDR3aa: CASSIVVGSRETQYF
d_gene: .; j_gene: TRBJ1-3; abundance: .; v_gene: TRBV29-1; CDR3nt: TGCAGCGTTGAAAAACCCGAACCCTCTGGAAACACCATATATTTT; CDR3aa: CSVEKPEPSGNTIYF
d_gene: .; j_gene: TRBJ2-4; abundance: few; v_gene: TRBV6-2/TRBV6-3; CDR3nt: TGTGCCAGCAGTGGAAAAACAGGGTCCAAAAACATTCAGTACTTC; CDR3aa: CASSGKTGSKNIQYF
d_gene: .; j_gene: TRBJ2-3; abundance: .; v_gene: TRBV5-1; CDR3nt: TGCGCCAGCAGCTTGACCTTCTTCCGGGCCGGATACACAGATACGCAGTATTTT; CDR3aa: CASSLTFFRAGYTDTQYF
d_gene: .; j_gene: TRBJ1-5; abundance: few; v_gene: TRBV4-3; CDR3nt: TGCGCCAGCAGCCAAGAAGCAAGATCCGATCAGCCCCAGCATTTT; CDR3aa: CASSQEARSDQPQHF
d_gene: .; j_gene: TRBJ1-1; abundance: .; v_gene: TRBV6-5; CDR3nt: TGTGCCAGCAGATTAACGGGAGTGGGCCCGAACACTGAAGCTTTCTTT; CDR3aa: CASRLTGVGPNTEAFF
d_gene: .; j_gene: TRBJ1-6; abundance: .; v_gene: TRBV28; CDR3nt: TGTGCCAGCAACCCAAGGGGGTTCGGTAATTCACCCCTCCACTTT; CDR3aa: CASNPRGFGNSPLHF
d_gene: TRBD1; j_gene: TRBJ2-3; abundance: .; v_gene: TRBV3-1; CDR3nt: TGTGCCAGCAGCCAAGAGGACAGGTACACAGATACGCAGTATTTT; CDR3aa: CASSQEDRYTDTQYF
d_gene: .; j_gene: TRBJ2-4; abundance: .; v_gene: TRBV7-9; CDR3nt: TGTGCCAGCGGAACCAGGGTTGACATTCAGTACTTC; CDR3aa: CASGTRVDIQYF
d_gene: .; j_gene: TRBJ2-7; abundance: .; v_gene: TRBV7-2; CDR3nt: TGTGCCAGCAGCTTAGACGGGAGTGGGGCCTTCTACGAGCAGTACTTC; CDR3aa: CASSLDGSGAFYEQYF
d_gene: .; j_gene: TRBJ1-5; abundance: .; v_gene: TRBV28; CDR3nt: TGTGCCAGCAGTTTTACGTCAGCCGTCAATCAGCCCCAGCATTTT; CDR3aa: CASSFTSAVNQPQHF
d_gene: .; j_gene: TRBJ2-2; abundance: many; v_gene: TRBV29-1; CDR3nt: TGCAGCGTCCATGGACAGAAAGGGGAGCTGTTTTTT; CDR3aa: CSVHGQKGELFF
d_gene: TRBD1; j_gene: TRBJ1-5; abundance: many; v_gene: TRBV12-3/TRBV12-4; CDR3nt: TGTGCCAGCAGTCGACAGGGTGGTAGTCAGCCCCAGCATTTT; CDR3aa: CASSRQGGSQPQHF
d_gene: .; j_gene: TRBJ1-5; abundance: few; v_gene: TRBV20-1; CDR3nt: TGCAGTGCTAGAGATCTTGCAGGTTATAGCAATCAGCCCCAGCATTTT; CDR3aa: CSARDLAGYSNQPQHF
d_gene: TRBD2; j_gene: TRBJ2-1; abundance: many; v_gene: TRBV2; CDR3nt: TGTGCCAGCAGTGACGGACTAGCCGGTGAGCAGTTCTTC; CDR3aa: CASSDGLAGEQFF